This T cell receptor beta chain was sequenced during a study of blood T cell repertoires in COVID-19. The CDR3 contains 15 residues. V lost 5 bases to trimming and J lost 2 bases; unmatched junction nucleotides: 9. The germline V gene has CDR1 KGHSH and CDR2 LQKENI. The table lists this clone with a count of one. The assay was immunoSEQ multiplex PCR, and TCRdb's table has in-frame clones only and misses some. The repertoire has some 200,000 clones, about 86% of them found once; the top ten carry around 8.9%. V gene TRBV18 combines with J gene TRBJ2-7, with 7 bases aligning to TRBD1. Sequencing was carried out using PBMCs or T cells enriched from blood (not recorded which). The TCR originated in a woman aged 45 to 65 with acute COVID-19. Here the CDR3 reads CASSSTGAIAYEQYF. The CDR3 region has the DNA TGTGCCAGCTCATCAACAGGGGCGATAGCCTACGAGCAGTACTTC.